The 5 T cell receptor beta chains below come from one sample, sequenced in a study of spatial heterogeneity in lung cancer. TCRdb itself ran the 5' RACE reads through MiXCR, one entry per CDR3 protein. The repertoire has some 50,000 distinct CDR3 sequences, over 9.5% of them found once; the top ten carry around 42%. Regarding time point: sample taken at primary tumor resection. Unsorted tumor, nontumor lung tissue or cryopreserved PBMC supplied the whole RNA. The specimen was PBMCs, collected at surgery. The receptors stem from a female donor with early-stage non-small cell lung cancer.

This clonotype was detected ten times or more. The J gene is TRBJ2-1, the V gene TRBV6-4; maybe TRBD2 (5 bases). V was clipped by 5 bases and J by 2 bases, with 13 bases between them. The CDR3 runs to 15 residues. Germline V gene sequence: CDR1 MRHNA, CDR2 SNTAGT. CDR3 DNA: TGTGCCAGCAGTCCTGACTATAGTGCCTACAATGAGCAGTTCTTC. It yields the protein CASSPDYSAYNEQFF.

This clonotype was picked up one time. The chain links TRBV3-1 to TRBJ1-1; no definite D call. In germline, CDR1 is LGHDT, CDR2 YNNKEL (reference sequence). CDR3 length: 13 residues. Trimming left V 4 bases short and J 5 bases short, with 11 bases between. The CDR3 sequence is CASSPTPGTEAFF. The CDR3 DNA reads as TGTGCCAGCAGCCCAACACCGGGGACTGAAGCTTTCTTT.

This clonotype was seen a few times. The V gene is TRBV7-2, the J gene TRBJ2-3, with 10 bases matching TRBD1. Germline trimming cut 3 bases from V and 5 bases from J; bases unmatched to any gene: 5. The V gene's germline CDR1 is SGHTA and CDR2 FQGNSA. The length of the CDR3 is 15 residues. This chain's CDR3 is CASSFGTGVIDTQYF. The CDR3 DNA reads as TGTGCCAGCAGCTTCGGGACAGGGGTTATAGATACGCAGTATTTT. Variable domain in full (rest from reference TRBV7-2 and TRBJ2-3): GAGVSQSPSNKVTEKGKDVELRCDPISGHTALYWYRQSLGQGLEFLIYFQGNSAPDKSGLPSDRFSAERTGGSVSTLTIQRTQQEDSAVYLCASSFGTGVIDTQYFGPGTRLTVL.

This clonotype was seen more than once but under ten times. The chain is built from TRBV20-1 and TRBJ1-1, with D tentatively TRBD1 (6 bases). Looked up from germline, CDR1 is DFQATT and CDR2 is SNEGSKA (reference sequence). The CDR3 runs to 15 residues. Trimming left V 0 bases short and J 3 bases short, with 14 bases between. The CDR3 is CSARDRGSQYTEAFF. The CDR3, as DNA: TGCAGTGCTAGAGATAGGGGGTCACAGTACACTGAAGCTTTCTTT.

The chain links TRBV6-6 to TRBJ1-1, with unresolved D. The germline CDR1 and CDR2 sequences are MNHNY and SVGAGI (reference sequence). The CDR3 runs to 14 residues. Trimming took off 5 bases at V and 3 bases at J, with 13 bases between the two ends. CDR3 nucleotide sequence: TGTGCCAGCAGTCCCCTGGATGGGGACACTGAAGCTTTCTTT. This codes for CASSPLDGDTEAFF.